A selection of T cell receptor beta chains follows, all from one sample in a study of shared clonotypes between healthy human individuals. Using immunoSEQ multiplex PCR, the repertoire was profiled, and TCRdb retains in-frame clones only, with some absent. This sample has over a million clones, with about 70% found just once. Sequencing used memory CD4+ T cells sorted from blood. The receptors were gathered from a man younger than 30 in good health. Each CDR3 is given with its conserved first and last residue. The D gene is left open where the match is weak. Rows give clone size only sometimes, using once, few, many, or a class for an expanded clone.

j_gene: TRBJ2-3
d_gene: TRBD1
v_gene: TRBV30
abundance: NA
CDR3nt: TGTGCCCAGGGACAGGGAGGGGCAGATACGCAGTATTTT
CDR3aa: CAQGQGGADTQYF

j_gene: TRBJ2-2
d_gene: TRBD2
v_gene: TRBV5-6
abundance: NA
CDR3nt: TGTGCCAGCAGCGGATTTAGCGGGAGGGCCTACGGGGAGCTGTTTTTT
CDR3aa: CASSGFSGRAYGELFF

j_gene: TRBJ1-1
d_gene: NA
v_gene: TRBV11-2
abundance: NA
CDR3nt: TGTGCCAGCAGCCCCGGACTTACGGTATGGAACACTGAAGCTTTCTTT
CDR3aa: CASSPGLTVWNTEAFF

j_gene: TRBJ2-1
d_gene: NA
v_gene: TRBV21-1
abundance: NA
CDR3nt: TGTGCCAGCAGCGTCTCATTCCAGCGGGGGCCCTACAATGAGCAGTTCTTC
CDR3aa: CASSVSFQRGPYNEQFF

j_gene: TRBJ1-1
d_gene: NA
v_gene: TRBV28
abundance: many
CDR3nt: TGTGCCAGCAGTTTGGACGGCGTCACTGAAGCTTTCTTT
CDR3aa: CASSLDGVTEAFF

j_gene: TRBJ2-7
d_gene: NA
v_gene: TRBV7-2
abundance: NA
CDR3nt: TGTGCCAGCAGCTCTCGCGGGCACGAGCAGTACTTC
CDR3aa: CASSSRGHEQYF

j_gene: TRBJ1-1
d_gene: NA
v_gene: TRBV2
abundance: few
CDR3nt: TGTGCCAGCAGTGAAGGACGACACACTGAAGCTTTCTTT
CDR3aa: CASSEGRHTEAFF

j_gene: TRBJ2-3
d_gene: NA
v_gene: TRBV5-1
abundance: NA
CDR3nt: TGCGCCAGCAGCTTGGGGTCGGGAAGGACGCAGGCAGATACGCAGTATTTT
CDR3aa: CASSLGSGRTQADTQYF

j_gene: TRBJ2-3
d_gene: TRBD1
v_gene: TRBV11-2
abundance: NA
CDR3nt: TGTGCCAGCAGCTTACAGGGGGCTTTTAGCACAGATACGCAGTATTTT
CDR3aa: CASSLQGAFSTDTQYF

j_gene: TRBJ1-4
d_gene: NA
v_gene: TRBV28
abundance: NA
CDR3nt: TGTGCCAGCAGACCGGGGGGCAGGTTGGATGAAAAACTGTTTTTT
CDR3aa: CASRPGGRLDEKLFF

j_gene: TRBJ2-7
d_gene: TRBD2
v_gene: TRBV7-6
abundance: NA
CDR3nt: TGTGCCAGCAGCATAACATCCGGGACTAGCGGCTACGAGCAGTACTTC
CDR3aa: CASSITSGTSGYEQYF

j_gene: TRBJ2-3
d_gene: NA
v_gene: TRBV10-1
abundance: NA
CDR3nt: TGCGCCAGCAGCTCGACAGGAGAAAACACAGATACGCAGTATTTT
CDR3aa: CASSSTGENTDTQYF

j_gene: TRBJ1-5
d_gene: TRBD1
v_gene: TRBV2
abundance: NA
CDR3nt: TGTGCCAGCAGTGATACATCGGACAGGGTTCACCAGCCCCAGCATTTT
CDR3aa: CASSDTSDRVHQPQHF

j_gene: TRBJ2-7
d_gene: NA
v_gene: TRBV5-4
abundance: once
CDR3nt: TGTGCCAGCTCCATTGACAGACTCTCCTCCTACGAGCAGTACTTC
CDR3aa: CASSIDRLSSYEQYF

j_gene: TRBJ2-2
d_gene: NA
v_gene: TRBV11-3
abundance: NA
CDR3nt: TGTGCCAGCAGCTTAGTTGGGACCGGGGAGCTGTTTTTT
CDR3aa: CASSLVGTGELFF

j_gene: TRBJ1-5
d_gene: NA
v_gene: TRBV6-5
abundance: NA
CDR3nt: TGTGCCAGCAGTTACGCGGGGGGCAGTCAGCCCCAGCATTTT
CDR3aa: CASSYAGGSQPQHF

j_gene: TRBJ1-1
d_gene: TRBD1
v_gene: TRBV5-1
abundance: few
CDR3nt: TGCGCCAGCAGCCTGGAGACAGGGGGCAAAACTGAAGCTTTCTTT
CDR3aa: CASSLETGGKTEAFF

j_gene: TRBJ2-2
d_gene: TRBD2
v_gene: TRBV7-2
abundance: few
CDR3nt: TGTGCCAGCAGCTTCGGACTAGGCATGTCGGGGGAGCTGTTTTTT
CDR3aa: CASSFGLGMSGELFF

j_gene: TRBJ2-3
d_gene: NA
v_gene: TRBV6-5
abundance: many
CDR3nt: TGTGCCAGCAGCTCCGGACGGGGAAGTACGCAGTATTTT
CDR3aa: CASSSGRGSTQYF

j_gene: TRBJ2-7
d_gene: NA
v_gene: TRBV18
abundance: NA
CDR3nt: TGTGCCAGCTCACCAGGAAGCCAGGGCTACGAGCAGTACTTC
CDR3aa: CASSPGSQGYEQYF

j_gene: TRBJ1-2
d_gene: NA
v_gene: TRBV20-1
abundance: NA
CDR3nt: TGCAGTGCTAGAGATGTGGATTGGGTTACCTTC
CDR3aa: CSARDVDWVTF

j_gene: TRBJ1-1
d_gene: TRBD1
v_gene: TRBV6-5
abundance: NA
CDR3nt: TGTGCCAGCAGGGAAACAGGGGGGACTGAAGCTTTCTTT
CDR3aa: CASRETGGTEAFF

j_gene: TRBJ2-6
d_gene: TRBD1
v_gene: TRBV5-1
abundance: NA
CDR3nt: TGCGCCAGCAGCACCGGGGACAGTAGGGTCCTGACTTTC
CDR3aa: CASSTGDSRVLTF

j_gene: TRBJ2-2
d_gene: TRBD1
v_gene: TRBV7-7
abundance: NA
CDR3nt: TGTGCTAGCAGCTTCAGTACAGGGGGCACCGGGGAGCTGTTTTTT
CDR3aa: CASSFSTGGTGELFF

j_gene: TRBJ1-6
d_gene: TRBD1
v_gene: TRBV5-1
abundance: NA
CDR3nt: TGCGCCAGCAGCTTCGACAGGGAGAATTCACCCCTCCACTTT
CDR3aa: CASSFDRENSPLHF

j_gene: TRBJ2-3
d_gene: NA
v_gene: TRBV19
abundance: once
CDR3nt: TGTGCCAGTAGTTCCCCCTCCAATTCAGATACGCAGTATTTT
CDR3aa: CASSSPSNSDTQYF

j_gene: TRBJ2-1
d_gene: NA
v_gene: TRBV10-2
abundance: once
CDR3nt: TGCGCCAGCAGTGACAGGACCAAGTCTTACAATGAGCAGTTCTTC
CDR3aa: CASSDRTKSYNEQFF

j_gene: TRBJ1-1
d_gene: TRBD1
v_gene: TRBV7-2
abundance: many
CDR3nt: TGTGCCAGCAGCTCAGAGGGGGCTGGGACTGAAGCTTTCTTT
CDR3aa: CASSSEGAGTEAFF

j_gene: TRBJ2-1
d_gene: TRBD2
v_gene: TRBV10-2
abundance: NA
CDR3nt: TGCGCCAGCAGTCAGATACTTCAGCGGGGGTACAATGAGCAGTTCTTC
CDR3aa: CASSQILQRGYNEQFF

j_gene: TRBJ2-3
d_gene: NA
v_gene: TRBV19
abundance: NA
CDR3nt: TGTGCCACCTCTCGCCAGAGGGACACAGATACGCAGTATTTT
CDR3aa: CATSRQRDTDTQYF

j_gene: TRBJ2-7
d_gene: NA
v_gene: TRBV6-6
abundance: NA
CDR3nt: TGTGCCAGCAGTTACGGGGACCAGCTACTCGAGCAGTACTTC
CDR3aa: CASSYGDQLLEQYF

j_gene: TRBJ2-2
d_gene: NA
v_gene: TRBV19
abundance: NA
CDR3nt: TGTGCCAGTAGTATGGGGGCGAACACCGGGGAGCTGTTTTTT
CDR3aa: CASSMGANTGELFF

j_gene: TRBJ2-4
d_gene: NA
v_gene: TRBV2
abundance: NA
CDR3nt: TGTGCCAGCAGTGGGGGGGAAAACATTCAGTACTTC
CDR3aa: CASSGGENIQYF

j_gene: TRBJ1-2
d_gene: NA
v_gene: TRBV5-3
abundance: NA
CDR3nt: TGTGCCAGAAGCTTGAACAGGGATGGCTACACCTTC
CDR3aa: CARSLNRDGYTF

j_gene: TRBJ1-1
d_gene: TRBD1
v_gene: TRBV10-2
abundance: NA
CDR3nt: TGCGCCAGCAGCGACCGGACAGGGATGGGGCCTCTCTTT
CDR3aa: CASSDRTGMGPLF

j_gene: TRBJ2-3
d_gene: TRBD2
v_gene: TRBV2
abundance: once
CDR3nt: TGTGCCAGCAGTAATAGCGGGAGGACCTCAGATACGCAGTATTTT
CDR3aa: CASSNSGRTSDTQYF

j_gene: TRBJ2-7
d_gene: TRBD1
v_gene: TRBV28
abundance: NA
CDR3nt: TGTGCCAGCTTGGGGGTAACCCGGACAGGGAGCTACGAGCAGTACTTC
CDR3aa: CASLGVTRTGSYEQYF

j_gene: TRBJ2-1
d_gene: NA
v_gene: TRBV10-2
abundance: NA
CDR3nt: TGCGCCAGCCTAGACTCTCTAGGGAGCTCCTACAATGAGCAGTTCTTC
CDR3aa: CASLDSLGSSYNEQFF

j_gene: TRBJ2-3
d_gene: NA
v_gene: TRBV6-1
abundance: NA
CDR3nt: TGTGCCAGCAGTGAAACAATTCTACACCGATCCAGCACAGATACGCAGTATTTT
CDR3aa: CASSETILHRSSTDTQYF

j_gene: TRBJ2-7
d_gene: NA
v_gene: TRBV28
abundance: NA
CDR3nt: TGTGCCAGCAGTTCTTTGACCACAGGGACCTACGAGCAGTACTTC
CDR3aa: CASSSLTTGTYEQYF

j_gene: TRBJ2-2
d_gene: NA
v_gene: TRBV7-2
abundance: NA
CDR3nt: TGTGCCAGCACTGCGAGAACTACCTGGGGCACCGGGGAGCTGTTTTTT
CDR3aa: CASTARTTWGTGELFF

j_gene: TRBJ2-5
d_gene: TRBD2
v_gene: TRBV30
abundance: NA
CDR3nt: TGTGCCTGGAGTGTGAGGGAGGGCCAAGAGACCCAGTACTTC
CDR3aa: CAWSVREGQETQYF

j_gene: TRBJ1-2
d_gene: NA
v_gene: TRBV5-1
abundance: NA
CDR3nt: TGCGCCAGCAGCTTTGACATGACAGGCCCCAACTATGGCTACACCTTC
CDR3aa: CASSFDMTGPNYGYTF

j_gene: TRBJ2-7
d_gene: NA
v_gene: TRBV5-6
abundance: few
CDR3nt: TGTGCCAGCAGCGCCTGGGAGGGGGGGACCGTCGCCTACGAGCAGTACTTC
CDR3aa: CASSAWEGGTVAYEQYF

j_gene: TRBJ1-1
d_gene: NA
v_gene: TRBV15
abundance: NA
CDR3nt: TGTGCCACCAGCAGAGGTCGTTCGAACACTGAAGCTTTCTTT
CDR3aa: CATSRGRSNTEAFF

j_gene: TRBJ1-5
d_gene: NA
v_gene: TRBV19
abundance: NA
CDR3nt: TGTGCCAGTAGTAGCAGGGAGAATCAGCCCCAGCATTTT
CDR3aa: CASSSRENQPQHF

j_gene: TRBJ1-2
d_gene: TRBD1
v_gene: TRBV30
abundance: NA
CDR3nt: TGTGCCTGGAGTGGGACAGGGTATGGCTACACCTTC
CDR3aa: CAWSGTGYGYTF

j_gene: TRBJ2-2
d_gene: NA
v_gene: TRBV6-1
abundance: few
CDR3nt: TGTGCCAGCAGCACCGTCGAGACCGGGGAGCTGTTTTTT
CDR3aa: CASSTVETGELFF

j_gene: TRBJ2-7
d_gene: TRBD1
v_gene: TRBV7-6
abundance: NA
CDR3nt: TGTGCCAGCAGCTACAGGACAGGGTCCTACGAGCAGTACTTC
CDR3aa: CASSYRTGSYEQYF

j_gene: TRBJ2-1
d_gene: NA
v_gene: TRBV4-1
abundance: NA
CDR3nt: TGCGCCAGCAGCCAATTTAGCGGCTCCTACAATGAGCAGTTCTTC
CDR3aa: CASSQFSGSYNEQFF

j_gene: TRBJ1-2
d_gene: NA
v_gene: TRBV6-5
abundance: NA
CDR3nt: TGTGCCAGCATGACGGCTGCGGACTATGGCTACACCTTC
CDR3aa: CASMTAADYGYTF

j_gene: TRBJ1-5
d_gene: NA
v_gene: TRBV28
abundance: NA
CDR3nt: TGTGCCAGCAGTTCCGGAATCTATAGCAATCAGCCCCAGCATTTT
CDR3aa: CASSSGIYSNQPQHF

j_gene: TRBJ1-5
d_gene: NA
v_gene: TRBV6-1
abundance: NA
CDR3nt: TGTGCGAGCAGGAGGGAACAGGGTGGTCAGCCCCAGCATTTT
CDR3aa: CASRREQGGQPQHF

j_gene: TRBJ2-3
d_gene: NA
v_gene: TRBV14
abundance: few
CDR3nt: TGTGCCAGCAGCCAACCTACCCAGCGGGTCAGCACAGATACGCAGTATTTT
CDR3aa: CASSQPTQRVSTDTQYF

j_gene: TRBJ1-3
d_gene: NA
v_gene: TRBV5-1
abundance: NA
CDR3nt: TGCGCCAGCAAGTTTGGTTCTGGAAACACCATATATTTT
CDR3aa: CASKFGSGNTIYF

j_gene: TRBJ2-3
d_gene: NA
v_gene: TRBV18
abundance: NA
CDR3nt: TGTGCCAGCTCACCTACAGTATTCACAGATACGCAGTATTTT
CDR3aa: CASSPTVFTDTQYF

j_gene: TRBJ2-7
d_gene: NA
v_gene: TRBV27
abundance: NA
CDR3nt: TGTGCCAGCTCCCACAGCCGGAACCTAGCTGACGAGCAGTACTTC
CDR3aa: CASSHSRNLADEQYF

j_gene: TRBJ2-3
d_gene: NA
v_gene: TRBV7-9
abundance: once
CDR3nt: TGTGCCAGCAGCTTAACGGGCATAGATACGCAGTATTTT
CDR3aa: CASSLTGIDTQYF

j_gene: TRBJ1-6
d_gene: NA
v_gene: TRBV2
abundance: once
CDR3nt: TGTGCCAGCAGTCTTCGACAGGATAATTCACCCCTCCACTTT
CDR3aa: CASSLRQDNSPLHF

j_gene: TRBJ1-3
d_gene: NA
v_gene: TRBV18
abundance: NA
CDR3nt: TGTGCCAGCTCACCACCAGGGGTTGGAAACACCATATATTTT
CDR3aa: CASSPPGVGNTIYF